The rows below give T cell receptor beta chains drawn from one sample of a study of blood T cell repertoires in COVID-19. The table came from immunoSEQ multiplex PCR; TCRdb's copy has only in-frame clones and leaves some out. The sample has 70,000 to 90,000 clones; about 74% are singletons. Sequencing was done on a sample of peripheral blood. The receptors derive from a human donor with acute or convalescent COVID-19. The donor label of this sample is uncertain. CDR3s include the opening cysteine and the closing phenylalanine or tryptophan. Each record gives: clone size, D gene, V gene, J gene, CDR3 protein, CDR3 DNA. D genes are given only for firm matches. For some rows the clone size is stated as once, few or many, or as a class when expanded; others skip it.

NA,NA,TRBV7-9,TRBJ1-2,CASSFPIGGRNYGYTF,TGTGCCAGCAGCTTCCCCATCGGGGGACGGAATTATGGCTACACCTTC
NA,NA,TRBV7-8,TRBJ2-5,CASSFQGGALETQYF,TGTGCCAGCAGCTTTCAAGGTGGGGCGTTGGAGACCCAGTACTTC
NA,TRBD1,TRBV3-1/TRBV3-2,TRBJ1-6,CASSQDGGTANSPLHF,TGTGCCAGCAGCCAAGACGGCGGGACAGCAAATTCACCCCTCCACTTT
NA,TRBD2,TRBV10-3,TRBJ2-3,CAIGAGGSTDTQYF,TGTGCCATCGGGGCGGGAGGATCCACAGATACGCAGTATTTT
NA,TRBD2,TRBV4-2,TRBJ2-5,CASSQAGLAGKETQYF,TGTGCCAGCAGCCAAGCCGGACTAGCGGGGAAAGAGACCCAGTACTTC
NA,TRBD1,TRBV28,TRBJ2-3,CASRGQGMNTDTQYF,TGTGCCAGCAGAGGACAGGGGATGAACACAGATACGCAGTATTTT
NA,TRBD1,TRBV24-1,TRBJ1-2,CATSDPGQGSTYGYTF,TGTGCCACCAGTGATCCCGGACAGGGAAGTACCTATGGCTACACCTTC
NA,TRBD1,TRBV18,TRBJ2-1,CASSLERDSWQFF,TGTGCCAGCTCACTTGAAAGGGACAGTTGGCAGTTCTTC
NA,NA,TRBV5-1,TRBJ1-1,CASSPQGSGTEAFF,TGCGCCAGCAGCCCGCAGGGATCAGGCACTGAAGCTTTCTTT
few,NA,TRBV6-5,TRBJ2-5,CASNPRRGETQYF,TGTGCCAGCAACCCTAGGAGGGGAGAGACCCAGTACTTC
few,NA,TRBV5-1,TRBJ2-1,CASSRPSNEQFF,TGCGCCAGCTCGCGCCCTAGCAATGAGCAGTTCTTC
medium-sized,NA,TRBV6-5,TRBJ2-5,CASSRPRLEETQYF,TGTGCCAGCAGCCGGCCTAGGCTAGAAGAGACCCAGTACTTC
NA,NA,TRBV30,TRBJ2-1,CAWSAVEEQFF,TGTGCCTGGAGTGCAGTGGAGGAGCAGTTCTTC
few,NA,TRBV5-1,TRBJ2-3,CASSTGYTDTQYF,TGCGCCAGCAGTACAGGGTACACAGATACGCAGTATTTT
medium-sized,TRBD2,TRBV6-5,TRBJ2-7,CASGLGREAGYEQYF,TGTGCCAGCGGGTTGGGGCGGGAGGCAGGCTACGAGCAGTACTTC
NA,NA,TRBV10-2,TRBJ2-2,CASSEGRGTGELFF,TGCGCCAGCAGTGAGGGGAGGGGGACCGGGGAGCTGTTTTTT
few,NA,TRBV5-4,TRBJ2-5,CASRAGPGETQYF,TGTGCCTCCAGGGCAGGGCCAGGGGAGACCCAGTACTTC
NA,TRBD1,TRBV30,TRBJ1-6,CAWTQGASNSPLHF,TGTGCCTGGACGCAGGGGGCTTCTAATTCACCCCTCCACTTT
once,TRBD1,TRBV19,TRBJ2-1,CASSSTGVNEQFF,TGTGCCAGTAGTAGCACAGGGGTCAATGAGCAGTTCTTC
NA,NA,TRBV30,TRBJ1-2,CARDRRGYGYTF,TGTGCCCGAGACCGGAGGGGCTATGGCTACACCTTC
NA,TRBD1,TRBV15,TRBJ1-2,CATSATGGGGYTF,TGTGCCACCAGCGCGACAGGGGGCGGCGGCTACACCTTC
NA,TRBD1,TRBV3-1/TRBV3-2,TRBJ1-5,CASSPGQGGQPQHF,TGTGCCAGCAGCCCTGGACAGGGTGGGCAGCCCCAGCATTTT
NA,NA,TRBV3-1/TRBV3-2,TRBJ1-1,CASSPSWGPEAFF,TGTGCCAGCAGCCCCTCGTGGGGGCCTGAAGCTTTCTTT
NA,NA,TRBV7-2,TRBJ1-4,CASSLSREREKLFF,TGTGCCAGCAGCTTATCGAGGGAGAGAGAAAAACTGTTTTTT
once,NA,TRBV4-3,TRBJ1-6,CASSQDTGSNSPLHF,TGCGCCAGCAGCCAAGATACAGGGAGTAATTCACCCCTCCACTTT
NA,NA,TRBV4-2,TRBJ2-2,CASSPPLATGELFF,TGTGCCAGCAGCCCCCCCCTAGCGACCGGGGAGCTGTTTTTT
once,TRBD1,TRBV9,TRBJ2-1,CASSVRQGRYNEQFF,TGTGCCAGCAGCGTACGACAGGGGCGATACAATGAGCAGTTCTTC
few,NA,TRBV7-6,TRBJ1-1,CASSPTGGAGYTEAFF,TGTGCCAGCAGCCCCACTGGGGGGGCCGGATACACTGAAGCTTTCTTT
NA,NA,TRBV18,TRBJ1-1,CASSPPPSGTEAFF,TGTGCCAGCTCACCTCCACCCTCGGGGACTGAAGCTTTCTTT
many,NA,TRBV27,TRBJ1-1,CASSPREGGTEAFF,TGTGCCAGCAGTCCCCGGGAGGGGGGCACTGAAGCTTTCTTT
NA,NA,TRBV5-5,TRBJ2-2,CASSTANTGELFF,TGTGCCAGCAGCACAGCGAACACCGGGGAGCTGTTTTTT
NA,NA,TRBV12-5,TRBJ1-6,CASGLEAGPLHF,TGTGCTAGTGGTTTGGAGGCAGGACCCCTCCACTTT
few,NA,TRBV7-9,TRBJ1-5,CASSLARDGQPQHF,TGTGCCAGCAGCTTAGCACGGGATGGTCAGCCCCAGCATTTT
NA,TRBD1,TRBV7-9,TRBJ1-3,CASSMTGSSGNTIYF,TGTGCCAGCAGCATGACAGGGTCCTCTGGAAACACCATATATTTT
few,TRBD2,TRBV4-2,TRBJ2-5,CASSQDGLAVQETQYF,TGTGCCAGCAGCCAAGATGGGCTAGCGGTACAAGAGACCCAGTACTTC
NA,NA,TRBV24-1,TRBJ2-5,CATSDSGQETQYF,TGTGCCACCAGTGACTCGGGACAAGAGACCCAGTACTTC
NA,TRBD2,TRBV7-2,TRBJ2-2,CASTRVDRTSEDGELFF,TGTGCCAGCACAAGAGTGGATCGGACTAGCGAGGACGGGGAGCTGTTTTTT
few,NA,TRBV5-6,TRBJ2-3,CASSPVTSTDTQYF,TGTGCCAGCAGCCCGGTAACCAGCACAGATACGCAGTATTTT
NA,TRBD1,TRBV6-7,TRBJ1-5,CASSQDRGNQPQHF,TGTGCCAGCAGTCAGGACAGGGGCAATCAGCCCCAGCATTTT
NA,TRBD2,TRBV6-5,TRBJ2-7,CASRAKLASEQYF,TGTGCCAGCAGGGCGAAACTAGCGAGCGAGCAGTACTTC
NA,NA,TRBV18,TRBJ1-2,CASSPPTANYGYTF,TGTGCCAGCTCACCCCCCACGGCTAACTATGGCTACACCTTC
NA,TRBD1,TRBV10-1,TRBJ1-4,CASSDGQGTPLTNEKLFF,TGCGCCAGCAGTGACGGACAGGGGACTCCTCTAACTAATGAAAAACTGTTTTTT
NA,NA,TRBV6-5,TRBJ1-1,CASRSTGPMNTEAFF,TGTGCCAGCAGATCAACAGGGCCCATGAACACTGAAGCTTTCTTT
few,TRBD1,TRBV14,TRBJ1-2,CASSQGTGNYGYTF,TGTGCCAGCAGCCAAGGGACAGGGAACTATGGCTACACCTTC
NA,TRBD2,TRBV27,TRBJ2-6,CASSLSALGLAGEPGANVLTF,TGTGCCAGCAGTTTATCCGCCCTGGGACTAGCGGGAGAGCCTGGGGCCAACGTCCTGACTTTC
few,NA,TRBV7-9,TRBJ2-2,CASSLGDFGELFF,TGTGCCAGCAGCTTAGGGGACTTCGGGGAGCTGTTTTTT
few,NA,TRBV4-3,TRBJ1-2,CASSQDNGNYGYTF,TGCGCCAGCAGCCAAGATAACGGGAACTATGGCTACACCTTC
NA,NA,TRBV4-3,TRBJ2-1,CASSQEFVENNEQFF,TGCGCCAGCAGCCAAGAGTTCGTGGAGAACAATGAGCAGTTCTTC
NA,NA,TRBV9,TRBJ2-5,CASSPTSIETQYF,TGTGCCAGCAGCCCAACTAGCATTGAGACCCAGTACTTC
once,NA,TRBV28,TRBJ1-5,CASSLLDRYQPQHF,TGTGCCAGCAGTTTGTTAGACAGATATCAGCCCCAGCATTTT